These 24 T cell receptor beta chains share one sample of origin, sequenced in a study of tumor and adjacent non-tumor tissue in lung cancer. RNA was extracted from bulk tissue without any cell sorting. Distant lung tissue was collected more than 3 cm away from the tumor edge. TCRbeta libraries were built with three rounds of nested PCR, modified from ARM-PCR. TCRdb recomputed calls from the multiplex PCR reads with MiXCR, one row per CDR3 protein. The data contain 90,000 to 100,000 distinct CDR3 sequences, 80% of them seen just once; the ten biggest clones take up roughly 29%. Sequencing was carried out using distant non-tumor lung tissue. These receptors came from a man aged 60 to 75 with small cell lung cancer.

A word on this clonotype: One junction end does not reproduce the germline sequence, and a read error may be involved. J is TRBJ2-5 and V is TRBV11-3; tentatively, D is TRBD2 (5 bases). The CDR3 is 11 amino acids. Germline CDR1 reads SGHNT; CDR2 reads YENEEA. The CDR3 DNA reads as TGTGTCAGCAGCTTACTAGAGACCCATTACTTC. Amino acid sequence: CVSSLLETHYF.

Comments on this clonotype: The junction departs from the called germline gene at one end, perhaps through a read error. The rearrangement joins TRBV6-5 to TRBJ1-6, with 8 nucleotides matching TRBD1. This CDR3 comprises 16 residues. The V gene's germline CDR1 is MNHEY and CDR2 SVGAGI. The CDR3 DNA is TGTGTCAGCAGGCGCGATCGGACAGGGAAGTCTTCACTCCTCCACTTT. Protein sequence: CVSRRDRTGKSSLLHF.

With regard to this clonotype: Being one base from a much bigger clone, this may be a read error. This sequence joins TRBV5-8 and TRBJ1-5; D is uncertain. The ends were cut back, 4 bases at V and 6 bases at J, with 8 bases in the middle. CDR1 SGHTS and CDR2 YDEGEE come from the germline V gene. The CDR3 consists of 12 residues. The CDR3 DNA is TGTGCCAGCAGCCTTCGTGCTCAGCCCCAGCATTTT. Its translation is CASSLRAQPQHF.

This chain joins TRBV7-3 and TRBJ2-1, with unresolved D. CDR1 and CDR2 from the germline V gene are SGHTA and FQGTGA. V gave up 5 bases and J gave up 3 bases, with 11 bases separating them. CDR3 length: 14 amino acids. The CDR3 coding sequence is TGTGCCAGCAGCCTTATGCCATGCTACAATGAGCAGTTCTTC. Translated, it gives CASSLMPCYNEQFF. Full variable domain (rest looked up from reference TRBV7-3 and TRBJ2-1): GAGVSQTPSNKVTEKGKYVELRCDPISGHTALYWYRQSLGQGPEFLIYFQGTGAADDSGLPNDRFFAVRPEGSVSTLKIQRTERGDSAVYLCASSLMPCYNEQFFGPGTRLTVL.

Notes on this clonotype: The CDR3 does not end in the conserved phenylalanine or tryptophan, so this is likely a read error. The DNA is left out, because the CDR3 cannot be placed on it with certainty; the CDR3 is given as TCRdb lists it. The V call is TRBV6-5, the J call TRBJ2-6; TRBD1 is taken as the D call from the table, unchecked against the DNA. Germline-derived CDR1 and CDR2 are MNHEY and SVGAGI. Including both end residues, the CDR3 is 17 amino acids long. The CDR3 spells CASGLDRDHSGANVLNL.

Many counts were recorded for this clonotype. This chain links TRBV12-3 or TRBV12-4 with TRBJ2-1; 9 bases line up with TRBD2. Losses at the gene ends were 5 bases for V and 6 bases for J; bases not matched to a gene: 8. The CDR3 has 15 amino acids. CDR3 DNA: TGTGCCAGCAGTCCCCCAGGCGGGAGGGCCAATGAGCAGTTCTTC. Encoded protein: CASSPPGGRANEQFF.

Many counts were recorded for this clonotype. The chain couples TRBV5-1 to TRBJ2-1; D perhaps matches TRBD1 (7 bases). CDR1 and CDR2 (germline): SGHRS, YFSETQ. CDR3 length equals 15 residues. Trimming took off 3 bases at V and 0 bases at J, with 10 bases between the two ends. The CDR3 coding sequence is TGCGCCAGCAGCTCTCAGGGGGGCTCCTACAATGAGCAGTTCTTC. As protein: CASSSQGGSYNEQFF. Looking up the rest from reference TRBV5-1 and TRBJ2-1 gives the full variable domain: KAGVTQTPRYLIKTRGQQVTLSCSPISGHRSVSWYQQTPGQGLQFLFEYFSETQRNKGNFPGRFSGRQFSNSRSEMNVSTLELGDSALYLCASSSQGGSYNEQFFGPGTRLTVL.

This chain connects TRBV5-1 to TRBJ2-5; 10 bases are shared with TRBD1. The CDR3 is 16 residues long. After removal of 0 bases from V and 1 base from J, the junction contained 3 bases not matched to a gene. Germline assignment: CDR1 SGHRS and CDR2 YFSETQ. This CDR3 is CASSLGQGATQETQYF. The CDR3 bases are TGCGCCAGCAGCTTGGGACAGGGGGCGACCCAAGAGACCCAGTACTTC.

As concerns this clonotype: A read error may account for a junction end that differs from germline. This chain links TRBV12-3 or TRBV12-4 with TRBJ2-5; possibly TRBD1 or TRBD2 for D (5 bases each). There are 14 residues in the CDR3. The CDR3 sequence: CPSSITGGSETQYF. DNA of the CDR3: TGTCCCAGCAGTATCACAGGAGGCTCGGAGACCCAGTACTTC.

This rearrangement joins TRBV20-1 to TRBJ2-1; the D is unclear. Trimming pared 6 bases from V and 7 bases from J, leaving 22 bases between. Germline lookup yields CDR1 DFQATT and CDR2 SNEGSKA (reference sequence). This CDR3 has 15 amino acids. CDR3: CSANSQKTVYNEQFF. The CDR3 DNA is TGCAGTGCCAATTCCCAGAAAACTGTCTATAATGAGCAGTTCTTC.

This clonotype came up once. The CDR3 does not end in the conserved phenylalanine or tryptophan, so this is likely a read error. The V call is TRBV11-1, the J call TRBJ2-1; TRBD2 aligns across 9 bases. There are 13 residues in the CDR3. The germline CDR1 and CDR2 sequences are SGHAT and FQDESV (reference sequence). This CDR3 reads CVSRVAGVTEQFL. CDR3 nucleotides: TGTGTCAGCAGGGTAGCGGGAGTAACTGAGCAGTTCCTC.

Concerning this clonotype: One end of the junction is discordant with germline, which a read error may explain. The chain employs TRBV6-2 or TRBV6-3 and TRBJ1-2; D uncertain. Germline-derived CDR1 and CDR2 are MNHEY and SVGEGT. The CDR3 spans 15 residues. CDR3 sequence: CASSYSWRGLDGYTF. The CDR3 DNA is TGTGCCAGCAGTTACTCGTGGCGCGGGCTGGATGGCTATACCTTC.

This rearrangement joins TRBV28 to TRBJ2-5; tentatively, D is TRBD1 or TRBD2 (5 bases each). Looked up from germline, CDR1 is MDHEN and CDR2 is SYDVKM. The CDR3 is 12 residues long. Trimming left V 7 bases short and J 7 bases short, with 13 bases between. The DNA of the CDR3 is TGTGCCAGCACCCGCGTCGGGGCGACCCAGTACTTC. Residues: CASTRVGATQYF.

The V and J genes are TRBV4-2 and TRBJ2-5; a possible D gene is TRBD1 (5 bases). CDR1 LGHNA and CDR2 YNFKEQ come from the germline V gene. The CDR3 covers 15 residues. V shed 1 base and J shed 5 bases, with 14 bases lying between them. CDR3 loop: CASSQGAGYRETQYF. CDR3 sequence (DNA): TGTGCCAGCAGCCAAGGGGCAGGGTACCGGGAGACCCAGTACTTC.

This clonotype was recorded once. J is TRBJ2-7 and V is TRBV28; TRBD1 aligns across 9 bases. The CDR3 runs 16 residues. Germline V gives CDR1 MDHEN, CDR2 SYDVKM. V lost 5 bases and J lost 4; bases outside the gene matches: 12. CDR3 DNA: TGTGCCAGCAGTGCCAATAACAGGGGGCTGGGTTACGAGCAGTACTTC. Translation gives CASSANNRGLGYEQYF.

Comments on this clonotype: The CDR3 ends on some other residue instead of the conserved phenylalanine or tryptophan, so this is likely a read error. The rearrangement joins TRBV28 to TRBJ2-7; maybe TRBD1 (7 bases). CDR1 is MDHEN and CDR2 is SYDVKM in the germline V gene. This CDR3 spans 16 amino acids. The CDR3 loop reads CACSPTRDSWGYEQYL. In DNA form, the CDR3 reads TGTGCCTGCAGTCCGACGCGGGACAGCTGGGGCTACGAGCAGTACCTC.

In the case of this clonotype: Compared with germline, one end of the junction differs, possibly owing to a read error. The rearrangement joins TRBV28 to TRBJ1-5; perhaps TRBD1 as D (5 bases). Germline loops: CDR1 MDHEN, CDR2 SYDVKM. The CDR3 is 12 amino acids. CDR3 coding DNA: TGTACCAGCGACAGTAGCAATCAGCCCCAGCATTTT. Its protein product is CTSDSSNQPQHF.

This clonotype was seen more than once but under ten times. One base away lies a much larger clone, so this may be a sequencing read error. The gene calls are TRBV5-5 and TRBJ2-1; D uncertain. Germline V gives CDR1 SGHKS, CDR2 YYEKEE (reference sequence). The CDR3 has 14 amino acids. Here the CDR3 DNA reads TGTGCCAACAGCTTGAGGATTACCTACAATGAGCAGTTCTTC. Translating it yields CANSLRITYNEQFF.

Comments on this clonotype: A much larger clone sits a single nucleotide away, making a read error possible. CDR3: CATSDPLAKGDDQFF. CDR3 DNA sequence: TGTGCCACCAGTGATCCTTTAGCGAAAGGGGATGACCAGTTCTTC. This chain links TRBV24-1 with TRBJ2-1; D is tentatively TRBD1 or TRBD2 (5 bases each). Looked up from germline, CDR1 is KGHDR and CDR2 is SFDVKD. CDR3 size: 15 residues.

As concerns this clonotype: One end of the junction does not line up with germline, which may come from a read error. The chain has TRBV12-3 or TRBV12-4 and TRBJ1-5, with 7 bases identical to TRBD1. The CDR3 is 18 amino acids. CDR3 loop: CASTLLPGLTGSDQSQHF. The CDR3 DNA follows: TGTGCCAGCACTCTACTCCCAGGCCTGACAGGGTCAGATCAGTCCCAGCATTTT.

This clonotype appeared many times. The genes are TRBV6-5 and TRBJ2-3; 7 nucleotides agree with TRBD2. This CDR3 region has 14 residues. Germline V CDR1 and CDR2: MNHEY, SVGAGI. After removal of 7 bases from V and 1 base from J, the junction contained 5 bases not matched to a gene. CDR3 DNA sequence: TGTGCCAGCACTAGACTAGCAGGCACAGATACGCAGTATTTT. This encodes CASTRLAGTDTQYF.

This clonotype was seen ten or more times. The chain couples TRBV5-5 to TRBJ2-3; tentative D call: TRBD2 (5 bases). Trimming removed 8 bases from V and 4 bases from J, with 14 bases in between. Germline V gene sequence: CDR1 SGHKS, CDR2 YYEKEE (reference sequence). The CDR3 spans 13 residues. CDR3 coding DNA: TGTGCCAGTATCGGGGAAATCGCAGATACGCAGTATTTT. Amino acids: CASIGEIADTQYF.

Worth noting for this clonotype: Since a much larger clone is just one base distant, this may be a read error. The chain uses TRBV20-1 and TRBJ2-7, with no clear D. Looked up from germline, CDR1 is DFQATT and CDR2 is SNEGSKA (reference sequence). This CDR3 has 12 residues. For the CDR3, the DNA is TGCATTGCTAGAGCCCCCGGCTACGAGCAGTACGTC. It encodes CIARAPGYEQYV.

This clonotype was observed a few times. V is TRBV6-1 and J is TRBJ2-7; D is possibly TRBD2 (5 bases). The CDR3 totals 16 residues. Germline loops: CDR1 MNHNS, CDR2 SASEGT. The DNA of the CDR3 is TGTGCCGGCAGTGGGAGAAACACCGGGCCCCAATACGAGCAGTACGTC. This sequence encodes CAGSGRNTGPQYEQYV.